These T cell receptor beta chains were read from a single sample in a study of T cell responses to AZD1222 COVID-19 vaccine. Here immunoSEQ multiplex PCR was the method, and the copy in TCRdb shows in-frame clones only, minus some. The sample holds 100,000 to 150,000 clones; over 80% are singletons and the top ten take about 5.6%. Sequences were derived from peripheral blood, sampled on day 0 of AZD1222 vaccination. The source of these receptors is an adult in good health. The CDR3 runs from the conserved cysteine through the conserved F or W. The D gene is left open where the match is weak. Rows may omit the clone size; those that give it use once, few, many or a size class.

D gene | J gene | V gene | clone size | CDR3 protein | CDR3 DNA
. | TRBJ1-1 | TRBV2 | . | CASSEGWADEAFF | TGTGCCAGCAGCGAAGGGTGGGCAGATGAAGCTTTCTTT
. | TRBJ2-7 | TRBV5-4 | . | CASSLRTGLDEQYF | TGTGCCAGCAGCTTGAGGACGGGGTTGGACGAGCAGTACTTC
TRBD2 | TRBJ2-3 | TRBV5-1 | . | CASSLVAGGTDTQYF | TGCGCCAGCAGCTTGGTAGCGGGAGGGACAGATACGCAGTATTTT
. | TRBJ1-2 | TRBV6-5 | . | CASSYFPVYGYTF | TGTGCCAGCAGTTACTTTCCCGTCTATGGCTACACCTTC
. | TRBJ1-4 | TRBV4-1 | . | CASSQPQTATNEKLFF | TGCGCCAGCAGCCAACCCCAGACAGCCACTAATGAAAAACTGTTTTTT
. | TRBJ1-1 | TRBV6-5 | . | CASSSSGAAFF | TGTGCCAGCAGTTCCTCAGGGGCCGCTTTCTTT
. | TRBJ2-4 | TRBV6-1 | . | CASSERLREAKNIQYF | TGTGCCAGCAGTGAAAGGTTGAGAGAAGCCAAAAACATTCAGTACTTC
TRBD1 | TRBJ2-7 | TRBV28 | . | CASRISRDRGSYEQYF | TGTGCCAGCAGGATAAGCCGGGACAGGGGCTCCTACGAGCAGTACTTC
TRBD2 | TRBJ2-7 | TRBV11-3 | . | CASSFSGLAGAGEQYF | TGTGCCAGCAGCTTCTCAGGACTAGCGGGGGCGGGGGAGCAGTACTTC
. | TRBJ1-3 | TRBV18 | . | CASSPPANSGNTIYF | TGTGCCAGCTCACCACCGGCAAACTCTGGAAACACCATATATTTT
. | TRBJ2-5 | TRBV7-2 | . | CASSLGDFQETQYF | TGTGCCAGCAGCTTGGGGGACTTTCAAGAGACCCAGTACTTC
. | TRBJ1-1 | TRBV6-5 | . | CASSYTGNTEAFF | TGTGCCAGCAGTTACACGGGGAACACTGAAGCTTTCTTT
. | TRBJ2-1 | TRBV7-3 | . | CASSNMDTSYNEQFF | TGTGCCAGCAGCAACATGGACACTTCCTACAATGAGCAGTTCTTC
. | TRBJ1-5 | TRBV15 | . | CATSRGLGEPQHF | TGTGCCACCAGCAGGGGGTTGGGGGAGCCCCAGCATTTT
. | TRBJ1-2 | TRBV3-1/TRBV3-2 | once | CASSQGSNGYTF | TGTGCCAGCAGCCAAGGGTCCAATGGCTACACCTTC
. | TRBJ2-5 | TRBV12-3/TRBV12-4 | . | CASSTGSGETQYF | TGTGCCAGCAGTACAGGGTCCGGAGAGACCCAGTACTTC
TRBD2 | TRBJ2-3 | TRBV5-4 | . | CASSLGLAGLTDTQYF | TGTGCCAGCAGCTTGGGACTAGCGGGGTTAACAGATACGCAGTATTTT
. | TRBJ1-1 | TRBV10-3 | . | CAISQIMESNTEAFF | TGTGCCATCAGTCAGATCATGGAATCGAACACTGAAGCTTTCTTT
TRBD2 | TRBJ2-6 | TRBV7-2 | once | CASSLASGSNSGANVLTF | TGTGCCAGCAGCTTAGCTAGCGGGAGTAATTCTGGGGCCAACGTCCTGACTTTC
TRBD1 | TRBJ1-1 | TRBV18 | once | CASSQGTDTEAFF | TGTGCCAGCTCACAGGGGACAGACACTGAAGCTTTCTTT
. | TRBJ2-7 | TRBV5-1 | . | CASSSPHWSTYEQYF | TGCGCCAGCAGCTCGCCTCACTGGAGCACCTACGAGCAGTACTTC
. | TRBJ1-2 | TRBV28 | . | CASSLWETGLGYGYTF | TGTGCCAGCAGTTTATGGGAGACGGGTCTTGGCTATGGCTACACCTTC
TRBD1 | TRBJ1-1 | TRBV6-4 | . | CASREPGQGHAFF | TGTGCCAGCAGGGAACCGGGACAGGGACATGCTTTCTTT
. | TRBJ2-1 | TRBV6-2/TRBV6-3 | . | CASSYSTSNNEQFF | TGTGCCAGCAGTTACTCGACCTCTAACAATGAGCAGTTCTTC
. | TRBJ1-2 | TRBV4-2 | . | CASSQDWQATYGYTF | TGTGCCAGCAGCCAAGATTGGCAGGCGACTTATGGCTACACCTTC